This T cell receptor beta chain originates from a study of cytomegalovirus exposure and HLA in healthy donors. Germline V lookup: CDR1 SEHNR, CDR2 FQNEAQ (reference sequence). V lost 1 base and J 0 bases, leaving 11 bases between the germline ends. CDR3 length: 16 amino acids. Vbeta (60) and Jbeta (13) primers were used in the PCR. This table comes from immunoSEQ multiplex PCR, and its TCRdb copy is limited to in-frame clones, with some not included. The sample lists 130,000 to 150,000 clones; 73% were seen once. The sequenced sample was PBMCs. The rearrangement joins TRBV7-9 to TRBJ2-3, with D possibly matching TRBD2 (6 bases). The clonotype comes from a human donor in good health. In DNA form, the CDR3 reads TGTGCCAGCAGCTTAGATACTAGCTCTAGCACAGATACGCAGTATTTT. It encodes CASSLDTSSSTDTQYF.